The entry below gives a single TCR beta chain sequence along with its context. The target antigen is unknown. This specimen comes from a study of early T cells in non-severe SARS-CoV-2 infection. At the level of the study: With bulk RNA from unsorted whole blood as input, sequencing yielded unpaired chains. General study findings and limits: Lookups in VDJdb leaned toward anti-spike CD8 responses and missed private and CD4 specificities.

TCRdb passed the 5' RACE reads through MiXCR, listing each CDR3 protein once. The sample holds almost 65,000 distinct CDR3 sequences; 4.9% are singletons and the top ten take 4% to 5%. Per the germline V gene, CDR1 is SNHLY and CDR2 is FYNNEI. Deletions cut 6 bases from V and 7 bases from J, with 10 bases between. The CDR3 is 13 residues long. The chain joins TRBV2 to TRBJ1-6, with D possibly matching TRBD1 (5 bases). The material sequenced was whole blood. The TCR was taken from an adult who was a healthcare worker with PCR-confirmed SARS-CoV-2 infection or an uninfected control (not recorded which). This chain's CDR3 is CASRGTLNSPLHF. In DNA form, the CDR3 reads TGTGCCAGCAGAGGGACCTTAAATTCACCCCTCCACTTT. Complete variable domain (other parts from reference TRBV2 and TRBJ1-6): EPEVTQTPSHQVTQMGQEVILRCVPISNHLYFYWYRQILGQKVEFLVSFYNNEISEKSEIFDDQFSVERPDGSNFTLKIRSTKLEDSAMYFCASRGTLNSPLHFGNGTRLTVT.